A selection of T cell receptor beta chains follows, all from one sample in a study of CD8 T cells in Susac syndrome. TCRdb called the immunoSEQ multiplex PCR reads again in MiXCR, with one record for every CDR3 protein. The sample includes more than 95,000 distinct CDR3 sequences, just under 95% seen only once; the top ten take under 0.095%. Sequencing was carried out using CD4+ T cells from PBMCs. The receptors were gathered from a human donor with multiple sclerosis. Both conserved end residues are part of each CDR3. The D gene is left open where the match is weak. Only part of the rows carry a size: once, few, many, or a class if the clone is expanded.

size,J,D,V,CDR3,DNA
-,TRBJ1-5,TRBD1,TRBV19,CASSKGTFTGVPQHF,TGTGCCAGTAGTAAGGGGACATTCACAGGGGTGCCCCAGCATTTT
-,TRBJ2-7,TRBD1,TRBV5-6,CASSGHVWDRGTYEQYF,TGTGCCAGCAGCGGACATGTCTGGGACAGGGGCACCTACGAGCAGTACTTC
-,TRBJ1-1,-,TRBV7-9,CASSLAAQGTEAFF,TGTGCCAGCAGCTTAGCGGCGCAGGGGACTGAAGCTTTCTTT
-,TRBJ1-4,-,TRBV10-3,CAISGYNEKLFF,TGTGCCATCAGTGGGTATAATGAAAAACTGTTTTTT
-,TRBJ1-2,-,TRBV5-4,CASTRGGTNYGYTF,TGTGCCAGCACCCGGGGGGGGACTAACTATGGCTACACCTTC
-,TRBJ1-1,-,TRBV18,CASSPGVGGGTEAFF,TGTGCCAGCTCACCAGGCGTGGGGGGCGGAACTGAAGCTTTCTTT
-,TRBJ2-1,TRBD1,TRBV25-1,CASSERGGGFYNEQFF,TGTGCCAGCAGTGAACGAGGGGGCGGTTTCTACAATGAGCAGTTCTTC
-,TRBJ2-4,-,TRBV20-1,CSAPDFVVAKNIQYF,TGCAGTGCTCCAGATTTCGTGGTAGCCAAAAACATTCAGTACTTC
-,TRBJ1-2,-,TRBV29-1,CSAVRGGYGYTF,TGCAGCGCAGTGAGGGGGGGTTATGGCTACACCTTC
-,TRBJ2-5,-,TRBV24-1,CATSDSGWGETQYF,TGTGCCACCAGTGATTCAGGCTGGGGTGAGACCCAGTACTTC
-,TRBJ1-2,TRBD1,TRBV15,CATSRRSTGGIYTF,TGTGCCACCAGCAGAAGATCGACAGGGGGAATCTACACCTTC
-,TRBJ2-3,-,TRBV4-3,CASSQVGIFDTQYF,TGCGCCAGCAGCCAAGTCGGGATATTTGATACGCAGTATTTT
-,TRBJ1-1,-,TRBV5-4,CAAGGMNTEAFF,TGTGCCGCGGGGGGGATGAACACTGAAGCTTTCTTT
-,TRBJ2-7,-,TRBV24-1,CATSHSRSSYEQYF,TGTGCCACCAGCCATTCCAGAAGCTCCTACGAGCAGTACTTC
-,TRBJ1-2,-,TRBV4-3,CASSLAGNQNYGYTF,TGCGCCAGCAGCCTTGCCGGGAACCAAAACTATGGCTACACCTTC
once,TRBJ1-6,-,TRBV4-2,CASSQDRSSYNSPLHF,TGTGCCAGCAGCCAAGATCGGAGCTCCTATAATTCACCCCTCCACTTT
-,TRBJ2-5,TRBD2,TRBV20-1,CSAASGGALGETQYF,TGCAGTGCAGCTAGCGGGGGGGCACTAGGAGAGACCCAGTACTTC
-,TRBJ2-3,-,TRBV3-1,CASSQEGRWDTQYF,TGTGCCAGCAGCCAAGAAGGTAGATGGGATACGCAGTATTTT
once,TRBJ1-1,-,TRBV5-1,CASSSRGGPMNTEAFF,TGCGCCAGCAGCTCCCGGGGGGGCCCTATGAACACTGAAGCTTTCTTT
-,TRBJ2-7,-,TRBV3-1,CASSQEWQGDYEQYF,TGTGCCAGCAGCCAAGAATGGCAGGGAGACTACGAGCAGTACTTC
-,TRBJ1-2,TRBD1,TRBV19,CASSILTGLGYTF,TGTGCCAGTAGTATATTGACAGGGCTTGGCTACACCTTC
-,TRBJ1-5,-,TRBV5-1,CASSLDFSNQPQHF,TGCGCCAGCAGCTTGGACTTTAGCAATCAGCCCCAGCATTTT
-,TRBJ2-7,TRBD2,TRBV2,CASRLAGSSYEQYF,TGTGCCAGCAGGCTAGCGGGGAGCTCCTACGAGCAGTACTTC